This TCR beta chain was obtained from a study of blood T cell repertoires in COVID-19. Study details: The United States, Italy and Spain were the sources of the acute and convalescent COVID-19 samples.

Seattle participants joined during active infection and were tracked over time. The germline CDR1 and CDR2 sequences are SGHRS and YFSETQ. The CDR3 contains 16 residues. V trimming: 4 bases; J trimming: 0 bases; junction bases outside the gene matches: 6. Only in-frame clones appear in the TCRdb table, and some are missing; sequencing was by immunoSEQ multiplex PCR. The top ten clones hold around 8% of a sample with some 150,000 clones, 70% to 90% of them seen once. This clonotype was sampled from a woman aged 55 to 70 with COVID-19, enrolled during active disease. Source material: peripheral blood. The chain has TRBV5-1 and TRBJ2-2; 7 nucleotides align to TRBD2. The CDR3 protein is CASSKQGGANTGELFF. The CDR3 DNA reads as TGCGCCAGCAGCAAGCAGGGAGGGGCGAACACCGGGGAGCTGTTTTTT.